The clone carrying this T cell receptor (beta chain) was seen only a few times. Its specificity is not known. The data belong to a study of T-cell reconstitution after alpha-beta-depleted transplantation in children. Whole-study results and caveats: Expanded clones from the graft, numbering several hundred, reportedly supplied alpha-beta T cells about two months after transplant. Some patients showed high day-60 TCRbeta diversity, which derived from surviving recipient T cells and thymic progenitors. One year post-transplant, T-cell counts and diversity were largely derived from T cells produced anew.

The TCRbeta library was prepared with unique molecular identifiers. TCRdb used MiXCR to reprocess the PCR reads, holding one entry per CDR3 protein. The sample records about 420,000 distinct CDR3 sequences, around 16% being singletons. The material was PBMCs, mostly from graft donor cells, obtained 360 days after TCRalphabeta/CD19-depleted stem cell transplant. This sequence originates from a boy younger than two who had a stem cell transplant for Wiskott-Aldrich syndrome, so the T cells may come from the graft donor.

CDR3 sequence reads: CASSLYGNRPSTDTQYF. The CDR3 nucleotides are TGTGCCAGCAGCTTGTATGGCAACAGGCCAAGCACAGATACGCAGTATTTT. The rearrangement joins TRBV5-5 to TRBJ2-3, with a weak D call TRBD1 (5 bases). Germline V gene data show CDR1 as SGHKS and CDR2 as YYEKEE (reference sequence). V gave up 1 base and J gave up 0 bases, with 15 bases separating them. The CDR3 sequence is 17 residues long.